What follows are 18 T cell receptor beta chains derived from one specimen sequenced in a study of blood T cell repertoires in COVID-19. TCRdb's copy holds only in-frame clones and misses some; the assay was immunoSEQ multiplex PCR. The table has fewer than 450,000 clones, around 91% seen once; the top ten hold roughly 3.5%. Specimen: peripheral blood. These receptors all come from a woman aged 18-35 years who had recovered from COVID-19.

V is TRBV18 and J is TRBJ1-4, with 7 bases matching TRBD1. This CDR3 has 14 amino acids. Germline-derived CDR1 and CDR2 are KGHSH and LQKENI. V lost 2 bases and J lost 7; bases outside the gene matches: 4. The CDR3 DNA reads TGTGCCAGCTCACCAGACAGGGAAAGTGAAAAACTGTTTTTT. This sequence encodes CASSPDRESEKLFF.

The chain is built from TRBV11-3 and TRBJ2-1, with D perhaps matching TRBD2 (5 bases). There are 14 residues in the CDR3. Trimming stripped 2 bases from V and 9 bases from J, with 14 bases between. CDR1 SGHNT and CDR2 YENEEA come from the germline V gene. The chain's CDR3 is CASSLSTEEGEQFF. The CDR3, as DNA: TGTGCCAGCAGCTTATCGACCGAAGAGGGTGAGCAGTTCTTC.

This chain joins TRBV4-3 and TRBJ2-1; a weak D match, TRBD1 (6 bases). V was pared by 4 bases and J by 9 bases, with 13 bases between. The CDR3 is 13 amino acids. Per germline, CDR1 LGHNA and CDR2 YSLEER. The CDR3 loop reads CASSLWTESEQFF. In nucleotides, the CDR3 is TGCGCCAGCAGCCTTTGGACAGAGAGTGAGCAGTTCTTC.

The chain carries TRBV6-5 and TRBJ1-1; no clear D gene. CDR3 length equals 13 residues. Germline assignment: CDR1 MNHEY and CDR2 SVGAGI. The ends were cut back, 8 bases at V and 1 base at J, with 11 bases in the middle. CDR3 sequence: CASDDWRNTEAFF. CDR3 in DNA: TGTGCCAGCGACGATTGGAGGAACACTGAAGCTTTCTTT.

The chain carries TRBV7-6 and TRBJ1-2, with TRBD1 identical over 7 bases. This CDR3 is built from 14 residues. Looked up from germline, CDR1 is SGHVS and CDR2 is FNYEAQ. V lost 4 bases, J lost 5 bases, and 7 bases stayed unmatched. The CDR3 DNA follows: TGTGCCAGCAGCTCTTACCCGGGACAGTATGGCTACACCTTC. This codes for CASSSYPGQYGYTF.

The chain uses TRBV4-1 and TRBJ2-3; 8 bases match TRBD2. Germline values: CDR1 MGHRA, CDR2 YSYEKL. This CDR3 contains 16 residues. After removal of 7 bases from V and 4 bases from J, the junction contained 13 bases not matched to a gene. This CDR3 is CASTPGPAGAADTQYF. DNA for the CDR3: TGCGCCAGCACCCCAGGTCCAGCGGGAGCTGCAGATACGCAGTATTTT.

This clone has only one observation. The rearrangement joins TRBV7-2 to TRBJ2-3; 13 positions match TRBD2. Trimming removed 5 bases from V and 4 bases from J; junction bases left unmatched: 6. Germline lookup yields CDR1 SGHTA and CDR2 FQGNSA. There are 16 residues in the CDR3. Here the CDR3 reads CASSIGLAGVSDTQYF. In nucleotides, the CDR3 is TGTGCCAGCAGCATCGGACTAGCGGGAGTTTCAGATACGCAGTATTTT.

The gene calls are TRBV19 and TRBJ1-1; D might be TRBD1 (5 bases). V was cut by 4 bases and J by 1 base, with 13 bases left in between. The V gene's germline CDR1 is LNHDA and CDR2 SQIVND (reference sequence). The CDR3 length is 15 residues. This chain's CDR3 is CASSRGETKNTEAFF. As DNA, the CDR3 is TGTGCCAGTAGTAGGGGCGAGACAAAGAACACTGAAGCTTTCTTT.

The chain couples TRBV11-2 to TRBJ2-2; D is possibly TRBD2 (6 bases). The ends were cut back, 5 bases at V and 2 bases at J, with 18 bases in the middle. In germline, CDR1 is SGHAT, CDR2 FQNNGV. This CDR3 region has 17 residues. CDR3 DNA: TGTGCCAGCAGCCTTGGATTGCGGGGACTCAACACCGGGGAGCTGTTTTTT. This codes for CASSLGLRGLNTGELFF.

This clone was detected a few times. The chain recombines TRBV19 with TRBJ1-1; no reliable D call. Germline loops: CDR1 LNHDA, CDR2 SQIVND (reference sequence). This CDR3 has 14 residues. Trimming stripped 3 bases from V and 1 base from J, with 9 bases between. The CDR3: CASSMRHKNTEAFF. CDR3 sequence (DNA): TGTGCCAGTAGTATGAGACATAAGAACACTGAAGCTTTCTTT.

This sequence joins TRBV3-1 (or the pseudogene TRBV3-2) and TRBJ1-2, with D possibly TRBD1 on 6 matching bases. The germline CDR1 and CDR2 sequences are LGHDT and YNNKEL (reference sequence). This CDR3 is built from 14 residues. Trimming left V 6 bases short and J 4 bases short, with 15 bases between. CDR3 sequence: CASRRMGAGYGYTF. DNA for the CDR3: TGTGCCAGCAGAAGAATGGGGGCTGGCTATGGCTACACCTTC.

The chain combines TRBV24-1 with TRBJ1-2; D is unclear. Trimming removed 1 base at V and 4 bases at J, with 9 bases between. The length of the CDR3 is 14 residues. Germline V gene lookup returns CDR1 KGHDR and CDR2 SFDVKD. The CDR3 DNA reads as TGTGCCACCAGTGATTTACGGACTGGCTATGGCTACACCTTC. Its translation: CATSDLRTGYGYTF.

J is TRBJ2-3 and V is TRBV5-8; D uncertain. The V and J ends lost 1 base and 3 bases respectively, with 9 bases between them. The CDR3 runs to 14 residues. Germline-derived CDR1 and CDR2 are SGHTS and YDEGEE. CDR3 DNA: TGTGCCAGCAGCTTGTCCCTAGGAACAGATACGCAGTATTTT. Amino acids: CASSLSLGTDTQYF.

This clone occurred once. V is TRBV9 and J is TRBJ1-1; tentatively, D is TRBD1 (5 bases). The V and J ends lost 0 bases and 4 bases respectively, with 13 bases between them. Germline assignment: CDR1 SGDLS and CDR2 YYNGEE. The CDR3 is made up of 15 amino acids. CDR3 DNA: TGTGCCAGCAGCGTAGATGGGGCTGGTGGCACTGAAGCTTTCTTT. Amino acids: CASSVDGAGGTEAFF.

DNA of the CDR3: TGTGCCAGCAGTGCCGGGACTAGCGGGACCGGGGAGCTGTTTTTT. Amino acids: CASSAGTSGTGELFF. V and J are TRBV6-4 and TRBJ2-2, with TRBD2 matching 12 bases. Germline CDR1 and CDR2: MRHNA and SNTAGT. This CDR3 has 15 amino acids. Trimming took 4 bases from V and 5 from J; bases not matched to a gene: 2.

The chain employs TRBV18 and TRBJ1-1, with D unresolved. V lost 4 bases and J lost 6, with 18 bases in between. The germline V gene encodes CDR1 KGHSH and CDR2 LQKENI. The CDR3 is 15 residues long. The chain's CDR3 is CASSRGFSSAAEAFF. In nucleotides, the CDR3 is TGTGCCAGCTCACGCGGATTTAGTAGTGCGGCTGAAGCTTTCTTT.

V usage is TRBV30 and J usage is TRBJ1-1; 8 bases line up with TRBD1. CDR1 and CDR2 from the germline V gene are GTSNPN and SVGIG (reference sequence). J was trimmed by 1 base and V by 3 bases; bases with no gene match: 7. The CDR3 is 15 residues long. This chain's CDR3 is CAWSPRGHGNTEAFF. The CDR3 DNA reads TGTGCCTGGAGCCCCAGGGGGCACGGGAACACTGAAGCTTTCTTT.

The gene calls are TRBV7-2 and TRBJ2-3; perhaps TRBD1 as D (6 bases). The germline CDR1 and CDR2 sequences are SGHTA and FQGNSA. V was clipped by 3 bases and J by 0 bases, with 13 bases between them. CDR3 size: 16 residues. The CDR3 is CASSFSGDRSTDTQYF. The CDR3 nucleotides are TGTGCCAGCAGCTTCTCAGGGGATCGAAGCACAGATACGCAGTATTTT.